Listed here is a single TCR beta chain. What antigen it recognizes has not been identified. Base qualities are not at hand, and no much larger clone is one base apart. The sample is drawn from a study of neoadjuvant anti-PD-1 for oral cavity cancer (dated by TCRdb to the early 2020s). Background on the whole study: Before curative-intent surgical resection, most patients were given three to four biweekly doses of nivolumab at 3 mg/kg. The parent correlative cohort had eleven to twelve patients and a response rate of 33%. A fourth nivolumab dose was given around day 43 to patients without progression, and definitive surgical resection was performed in those patients on days 50-56. Responders were defined as patients with complete response, partial response or stable disease by RECIST 1.1; non-responders were defined as patients with progression.

Tumor libraries used mostly 4.5 to 6 ug of input genomic DNA for survey sequencing, with two replicates per sample. The immunoSEQ hsTCRbeta kit was used to prepare TCRbeta libraries according to the manufacturer's instructions. The finished libraries were brought together in one pool at 3 to 3.5 nM, which was then read using an Illumina NovaSeq 6000 S4 flow cell. Concerning the study's data processing: The immunoSEQ Analyzer handled quality control and preprocessing of the raw data. The analysis was limited to productive rearrangements, and each clonotype was defined by a unique CDR3 amino acid sequence. Using the R package tcR, the researchers computed the Gini-Simpson index as their estimate of repertoire clonality. Gini indices were compared with Student's t test, and associations with tumor size change were assessed by Pearson correlation. Not all clones reach the TCRdb copy of this immuneACCESS table, which keeps in-frame sequences only. Checked studies attribute under half of the gap to unresolved V genes and leave the rest unexplained. The DNA was the basis for D and trimming; V, J and clone size are from that table. The sample includes 12,000 or so clones, with about 61% observed a single time. Around 6.8% of the sample is in the top ten clones.

What this sample's time point label stands for: before neoadjuvant nivolumab. Patients were newly diagnosed with stage II-IVA oral cavity squamous cell carcinoma and had received no prior systemic or radiation treatment. The cohort was made up of patients with locally advanced, HPV-negative oral cavity squamous cell carcinoma. Samples were obtained from a longitudinal correlative study of a single-arm phase II trial of neoadjuvant nivolumab in oral cavity squamous cell carcinoma. Subject-matched pre- and post-treatment PBMCs and tumors from three responders and three non-responders underwent genomic DNA-based TCRbeta sequencing. For tumor tissue, genomic DNA extraction relied on the Maxwell RSC DNA from Tissue kit. Looking up the germline V gene yields CDR1 SGHRS and CDR2 YFSETQ. The cysteine opens and the phenylalanine closes a CDR3 of 15 amino acids. The entry retains the CDR3 DNA only, 45 bases that are in frame from base 1. The V end gives up 5 bases and the J end 1 base, leaving 6 bases in the junction not matched to a gene.

General conclusions and limits of the study: Only a few patients per response group were included in the TCR analyses, and larger cohorts for validation were called for by the authors. A higher pretreatment blood Treg/Th17 ratio correlated with both higher pretreatment blood TCRbeta clonality and lower post-treatment tumor TCRbeta clonality. Greater tumor shrinkage correlated with larger post-treatment sizes of preexisting intratumoral clones, which suggests that expansion of preexisting clones contributed to response.

The chain is encoded by TRBV5-1 joined to TRBJ2-1; 7 of the junction bases match TRBD2. The TCR comes from a person aged 35-79 years with oral cavity squamous cell carcinoma. The donor label of this sample is uncertain. This material consisted of tumor tissue, taken before nivolumab (anti-PD-1) treatment. The CDR3 region reads CASRTSGESYNEQFF. The nucleotide sequence is TGCGCCAGCAGGACAAGCGGGGAGTCCTACAATGAGCAGTTCTTC.